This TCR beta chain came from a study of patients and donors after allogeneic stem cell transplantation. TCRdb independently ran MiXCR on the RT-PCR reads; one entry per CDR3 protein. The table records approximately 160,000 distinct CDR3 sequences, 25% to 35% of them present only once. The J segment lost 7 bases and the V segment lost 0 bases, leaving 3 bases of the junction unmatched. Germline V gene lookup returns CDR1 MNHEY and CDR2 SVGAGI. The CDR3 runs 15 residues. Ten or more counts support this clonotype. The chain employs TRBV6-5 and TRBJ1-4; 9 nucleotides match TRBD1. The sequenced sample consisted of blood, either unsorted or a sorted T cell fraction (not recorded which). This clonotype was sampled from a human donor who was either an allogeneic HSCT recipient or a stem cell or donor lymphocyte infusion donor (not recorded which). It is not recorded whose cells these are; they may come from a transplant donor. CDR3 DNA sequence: TGTGCCAGCAGTTACTCGGGGACAGGGAGTGAAAAACTGTTTTTT. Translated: CASSYSGTGSEKLFF.